The 19 T cell receptor beta chains listed next were all sequenced from one sample in a study of CXCR4 blockade with PD-1 therapy in pancreatic cancer. TCRdb's table, derived via immunoSEQ multiplex PCR, lists solely in-frame clones and lacks some. Here the sample spans 5,200 or so clones, around 50% being singletons. Sequencing was done on a sample of tumor tissue. These receptors were obtained from a human donor with pancreatic ductal adenocarcinoma.

This clone was counted between two and nine times. This sequence joins TRBV9 and TRBJ2-6; TRBD1 might be the D (5 bases). From germline, CDR1 is SGDLS and CDR2 YYNGEE. The ends were cut back, 4 bases at V and 3 bases at J, with 23 bases in the middle. The CDR3 contains 19 residues. CDR3 nucleotides: TGTGCCAGCAGCAACCCCGGGCAGGGTCTCCAGAATGGGGCCAACGTCCTGACTTTC. This encodes CASSNPGQGLQNGANVLTF.

This chain links TRBV6-8 with TRBJ2-2; TRBD2 matches 14 bases. V shed 10 bases, J shed 7 bases, and the junction held 11 bases outside the gene matches. CDR1 and CDR2 (germline): MNHGY, SAAAGT. The CDR3 covers 16 residues. The DNA for the CDR3 is TGTGCCATCACCGGGACTAGCGGGAGACGAGGCGGGGAGCTGTTTTTT. Encoded protein: CAITGTSGRRGGELFF.

J is TRBJ1-4 and V is TRBV6-8, with D tentatively TRBD1 (6 bases). CDR1 MNHGY and CDR2 SAAAGT come from the germline V gene. CDR3 length: 16 amino acids. V lost 0 bases, J lost 2 bases, and 10 bases lay in between. The CDR3 region has the DNA TGTGCCAGCAGTTACTCCCACAGGGCGACTAATGAAAAACTGTTTTTT. Translating gives CASSYSHRATNEKLFF.

The gene calls are TRBV15 and TRBJ2-6, with 9 nucleotides matching TRBD1. Germline V gene sequence: CDR1 LNHNV, CDR2 YYDKDF (reference sequence). Trimming cost V 0 bases and J 2 bases; bases outside gene matches: 11. The CDR3 consists of 20 residues. CDR3 protein: CATSRETAGTGWTGANVLTF. Here the CDR3 DNA reads TGTGCCACCAGCAGAGAAACGGCCGGGACAGGGTGGACTGGGGCCAACGTCCTGACTTTC.

This chain links TRBV6-8 with TRBJ2-2; 7 nucleotides match TRBD2. The V gene's germline CDR1 is MNHGY and CDR2 SAAAGT. This CDR3 has 16 residues. Unmatched junction bases numbered 10, after V lost 5 bases and J lost 4 bases. CDR3 sequence reads: CASSRSGTMGTGELFF. Written as DNA, the CDR3 is TGTGCCAGCAGTCGTTCCGGGACTATGGGCACCGGGGAGCTGTTTTTT.

This clone was observed a single time. The gene calls are TRBV5-1 and TRBJ2-3; weak D call: TRBD2 (6 bases). This CDR3 spans 14 amino acids. V was shortened by 4 bases and J by 2 bases, with 11 bases between the two germline ends. Looked up from germline, CDR1 is SGHRS and CDR2 is YFSETQ. The CDR3 is CASSRGEFTDTQYF. For the CDR3, the DNA is TGCGCCAGCAGCCGCGGGGAGTTCACAGATACGCAGTATTTT.

The chain joins TRBV18 to TRBJ2-1; D call uncertain. V lost 4 bases, J lost 1 base, and 8 bases lay in between. CDR1 and CDR2 from the germline V gene are KGHSH and LQKENI. The CDR3 totals 14 residues. The CDR3 region is CASSRLGSYNEQFF. CDR3 in DNA: TGTGCCAGCTCACGGTTAGGATCCTACAATGAGCAGTTCTTC.

Remarks on this clone: A read error may produce the germline difference seen at one junction end. The gene calls are TRBV18 and TRBJ2-2; D may be TRBD2 (5 bases). Germline V CDR1 and CDR2: KGHSH, LQKENI. The CDR3 runs 13 residues. CDR3 region: CASSPRENGELFF. In nucleotides, the CDR3 is TGTGCCAGCTCCCCACGGGAAAACGGGGAGCTGTTTTTT.

The rearrangement links TRBV18 to TRBJ2-7; D possibly corresponds to TRBD1 (6 bases). Deletions cut 6 bases from V and 3 bases from J, with 15 bases between. The CDR3 spans 14 residues. Germline V gives CDR1 KGHSH, CDR2 LQKENI. The CDR3: CASSLVRGNYEQYF. The CDR3 bases are TGTGCCAGCTCCCTAGTGAGGGGGAACTACGAGCAGTACTTC.

The rearrangement joins TRBV6-8 to TRBJ2-7, with D possibly TRBD1 on 6 matching bases. The CDR3 sequence is 18 residues long. CDR1 is MNHGY, CDR2 SAAAGT, per germline. Between the trimmed V and J ends, which lost 6 bases and 0 bases, there was a span of 24 bases. CDR3 sequence (DNA): TGTGCCAGCAGCAAGGAGCTCAACAGGGAAGGCGTCTCCTACGAGCAGTACTTC. Protein sequence: CASSKELNREGVSYEQYF.

This clone counts as medium-sized. The genes are TRBV7-1 and TRBJ1-2; TRBD1 might be the D (6 bases). TRBV7-1 is filed as an ORF, its function uncertain. Trimming shortened V by 4 bases and J by 1 base, and 13 bases separated the two germline ends. The CDR3 is made up of 15 amino acids. This chain's CDR3 is CASSLKQGSNYGYTF. For the CDR3, the DNA is TGTGCCAGCAGCTTAAAGCAGGGGAGTAACTATGGCTACACCTTC.

The rearrangement links TRBV15 to TRBJ2-5; D is ambiguous. V shed 0 bases and J shed 5 bases, with 10 bases lying between them. The CDR3 has 14 amino acids. Germline V gene sequence: CDR1 LNHNV, CDR2 YYDKDF (reference sequence). The CDR3 DNA follows: TGTGCCACCAGCAGAGATGATGTCTGGGAGACCCAGTACTTC. As protein: CATSRDDVWETQYF.

This clone was picked up a small number of times. The chain joins TRBV23-1 to TRBJ1-2; 8 bases agree with TRBD1. TRBV23-1 qualifies as an ORF whose function is uncertain. This CDR3 is built from 16 residues. Trimming at V came to 6 bases and at J to 1 base, leaving 10 bases not matched to a gene. The CDR3 nucleotides are TGCGCCAGCAGCCGGGAGAGCAGGGGGCTTAACTATGGCTACACCTTC. It yields the protein CASSRESRGLNYGYTF.

CDR3 sequence: CASTVGGFSNQPQHF. The DNA of the CDR3 is TGTGCCAGTACTGTAGGGGGCTTTAGCAATCAGCCCCAGCATTTT. The rearrangement uses TRBV9 and TRBJ1-5, with 7 bases lining up with TRBD1. Germline V CDR1 and CDR2: SGDLS, YYNGEE. Trimming took 8 bases from V and 0 from J; bases not matched to a gene: 8. The CDR3 is made up of 15 amino acids.

This clone was seen a handful of times. This chain links TRBV9 with TRBJ2-3, with D tentatively TRBD1 (6 bases). The CDR3 spans 12 residues. The V gene's germline CDR1 is SGDLS and CDR2 YYNGEE. Deletions cut 4 bases from V and 6 bases from J, with 9 bases between. CDR3 sequence reads: CASSLQGDTQYF. Written as DNA, the CDR3 is TGTGCCAGCAGCCTCCAGGGGGATACGCAGTATTTT.

V usage is TRBV6-7 and J usage is TRBJ1-1, with unresolved D. TRBV6-7 carries the ORF label, with uncertain function. This CDR3 is 11 amino acids long. Trimming shortened V by 6 bases and J by 5 bases, and 7 bases separated the two germline ends. CDR3 coding DNA: TGTGCCAGCAGCCTTGGGACTGAAGCTTTCTTT. Its protein product is CASSLGTEAFF.

The chain is built from TRBV29-1 and TRBJ2-1, with 7 bases matching TRBD1. The germline V gene encodes CDR1 SQVTM and CDR2 ANQGSEA. The CDR3 contains 14 residues. J was trimmed by 5 bases and V by 7 bases; bases with no gene match: 11. The CDR3 reads CSARDSPSDNEQFF. The CDR3 bases are TGCAGCGCCAGGGACAGCCCAAGTGACAATGAGCAGTTCTTC.

The CDR3 nucleotides read TGCGCCAGCAGCCAAGATCTGGGTAGCAATCAGCCCCAACATTTT. Translated, it gives CASSQDLGSNQPQHF. The rearrangement links TRBV1 to TRBJ1-5. TRBV1 is listed as a pseudogene. This CDR3 contains 15 residues.

This clone appeared a few times. The CDR3 DNA is TGTGCCAGCTCACTTGCGGACAGATACACCGGGGAGCTGTTTTTT. This translates into CASSLADRYTGELFF. The rearrangement links TRBV18 to TRBJ2-2; tentatively, D is TRBD1 (6 bases). V lost 4 bases and J lost 3, with 12 bases in between. Looked up from germline, CDR1 is KGHSH and CDR2 is LQKENI. The length of the CDR3 is 15 residues.